The present entry profiles one T cell receptor (beta chain) with its context. Its antigen is not identified. After removal of 6 bases from V and 1 base from J, the junction contained 10 bases not matched to a gene. This CDR3 is 16 amino acids long. Germline lookup yields CDR1 LNHDA and CDR2 SQIVND (reference sequence). Time point noted: cycle 4 day 1 (C4D1), after more than 5 weeks of nivolumab. Patients all relapsed after autologous stem cell transplantation, and there was variation in brentuximab vedotin exposure. Complete response, partial response or progressive disease was each patient's best response. The sample belongs to a study of PD-1 blockade in classical Hodgkin lymphoma. Study overall: Patients in the cohort were put on intravenous nivolumab, 3 mg/kg every 2 weeks. Study results and limitations: TCR diversity rose significantly by C4D1 in CD4+ but not CD8+ cells. Exclusion covered patients beginning nivolumab under 1 year post-ASCT.

Clones were read by immunoSEQ multiplex PCR, and TCRdb kept only the in-frame ones, dropping some. The profile covers 40,000 to 55,000 clones, with around 78% appearing a single time and 30% to 45% taken by the ten largest. Material: peripheral blood mononuclear cells (PBMCs), obtained before the fourth cycle of nivolumab. This chain uses TRBV19 with TRBJ2-3; 7 nucleotides align to TRBD2. The source of this sequence is a human donor with classical Hodgkin lymphoma. Written as DNA, the CDR3 is TGTGCCAGTAGCCCGAAAGCGGGGATTTGCACAGATACGCAGTATTTT. It is translated as CASSPKAGICTDTQYF.